One sample yielded the 16 T cell receptor beta chains listed below, sequenced in a study of CD8+ T cells in alopecia areata. RNA was isolated and reverse transcribed to cDNA, the sequencing template. Repertoires were generated with immunoSEQ multiplex PCR, while TCRdb's copy carries only in-frame clones and drops some. Among about 160,000 clones, approximately 45% were seen once, and the ten largest hold approximately 6.8%. The sequencing input was CD4+ T cells sorted from blood. The source of these receptors is a human donor with alopecia areata.

The chain couples TRBV9 to TRBJ2-5, with 12 bases identical to TRBD2. V lost 4 bases to trimming and J lost 5 bases; unmatched junction nucleotides: 6. CDR3 length: 15 residues. The germline gives CDR1 SGDLS, CDR2 YYNGEE. The CDR3 region has the DNA TGTGCCAGCAGCCTAGCGGGAGGGCTTGGGGAGACCCAGTACTTC. Protein: CASSLAGGLGETQYF.

A few counts support this clone. V is TRBV7-9 and J is TRBJ2-7; a weak D match, TRBD1 (5 bases). Germline assignment: CDR1 SEHNR and CDR2 FQNEAQ (reference sequence). The ends were cut back, 5 bases at V and 7 bases at J, with 18 bases in the middle. CDR3 length: 14 residues. CDR3 residues: CASSTGATEWEQYF. CDR3 bases: TGTGCCAGCAGCACAGGAGCCACAGAGTGGGAGCAGTACTTC. The entire variable domain, with the rest obtained from reference TRBV7-9 and TRBJ2-7, is as follows: DTGVSQNPRHKITKRGQNVTFRCDPISEHNRLYWYRQTLGQGPEFLTYFQNEAQLEKSRLLSDRFSAERPKGSFSTLEIQRTEQGDSAMYLCASSTGATEWEQYFGPGTRLTVT.

The chain recombines TRBV11-2 with TRBJ2-5, with a weak D call TRBD1 (6 bases). Trimming stripped 4 bases from V and 1 base from J, with 10 bases between. CDR3 length equals 14 residues. Germline V gives CDR1 SGHAT, CDR2 FQNNGV. The CDR3 protein is CASSSRTAQETQYF. CDR3 DNA sequence: TGTGCCAGCAGCTCGCGGACAGCCCAAGAGACCCAGTACTTC.

V gene TRBV5-1 combines with J gene TRBJ2-1; D is unclear. Deletions cut 4 bases from V and 0 bases from J, with 14 bases between. The germline gives CDR1 SGHRS, CDR2 YFSETQ. The CDR3 totals 16 residues. CDR3 amino acids: CASSTTAGHSYNEQFF. As DNA, the CDR3 is TGCGCCAGCAGCACAACAGCAGGCCACTCCTACAATGAGCAGTTCTTC.

The chain combines TRBV7-9 with TRBJ2-1, with TRBD2 matching over 14 bases. Trimming removed 4 bases from V and 8 bases from J; junction bases left unmatched: 7. Germline assignment: CDR1 SEHNR and CDR2 FQNEAQ (reference sequence). The length of the CDR3 is 16 residues. CDR3 sequence (DNA): TGTGCCAGCAGCTCCGAGACTAGCGGGAGGGCCGATGAGCAGTTCTTC. Amino acids: CASSSETSGRADEQFF.

The V gene is TRBV29-1, the J gene TRBJ2-7; D not certain. CDR1 is SQVTM and CDR2 is ANQGSEA in the germline V gene. Trimming took off 2 bases at V and 4 bases at J, with 12 bases between the two ends. CDR3 length equals 13 residues. CDR3 region: CSVERFQSYEQYF. The CDR3 DNA reads as TGCAGCGTTGAAAGGTTCCAGTCGTACGAGCAGTACTTC.

The gene calls are TRBV30 and TRBJ1-1, with D maybe TRBD1 (6 bases). In germline, CDR1 is GTSNPN, CDR2 SVGIG (reference sequence). V gave up 5 bases and J gave up 7 bases, with 14 bases separating them. The CDR3 totals 12 residues. CDR3 protein: CAWGQGKGEAFF. In nucleotides, the CDR3 is TGTGCCTGGGGGCAGGGGAAAGGTGAAGCTTTCTTT.

The CDR3 DNA reads TGCGCCAGCAGCTTTGACAGCATGAACACTGAAGCTTTCTTT. This translates into CASSFDSMNTEAFF. The genes are TRBV5-1 and TRBJ1-1, with a tentative D call TRBD1 (5 bases). CDR1 and CDR2 from the germline V gene are SGHRS and YFSETQ. This CDR3 has 14 residues. Trimming removed 2 bases from V and 0 bases from J, with 8 bases in between.

The DNA of the CDR3 is TGTGCCAGCAGTTTAGGTGGGAGCTCCTACGAGCAGTACTTC. Protein: CASSLGGSSYEQYF. This chain links TRBV27 with TRBJ2-7; possibly TRBD2 for D (5 bases). Per the germline V gene, CDR1 is MNHEY and CDR2 is SMNVEV (reference sequence). Trimming stripped 2 bases from V and 0 bases from J, with 8 bases between. This CDR3 is built from 14 residues.

This chain connects TRBV2 to TRBJ1-2, with D uncertain. With 3 bases removed from V and 7 bases from J, the gap between germline ends came to 9 bases. There are 12 residues in the CDR3. The V gene's germline CDR1 is SNHLY and CDR2 FYNNEI. The CDR3 nucleotides read TGTGCCAGCAGTGACCAGGCGTTTGGCTACACCTTC. Protein sequence: CASSDQAFGYTF. Using reference TRBV2 and TRBJ1-2 for the parts outside the CDR3, the full variable domain is EPEVTQTPSHQVTQMGQEVILRCVPISNHLYFYWYRQILGQKVEFLVSFYNNEISEKSEIFDDQFSVERPDGSNFTLKIRSTKLEDSAMYFCASSDQAFGYTFGSGTRLTVV.

About this clone: The sample holds other DNA sequences that translate to the same CDR3. This chain joins TRBV7-6 and TRBJ2-3; tentative D call: TRBD2 (6 bases). With 4 bases removed from V and 2 bases from J, the gap between germline ends came to 10 bases. This CDR3 spans 14 amino acids. From germline, CDR1 is SGHVS and CDR2 FNYEAQ. The chain's CDR3 is CASSYRGSTDTQYF. CDR3 DNA: TGTGCCAGCAGCTATCGGGGGTCCACAGATACGCAGTATTTT.

The V gene is TRBV7-9, the J gene TRBJ2-7; a possible D gene is TRBD2 (5 bases). Trimming left V 8 bases short and J 6 bases short, with 17 bases between. Germline loops: CDR1 SEHNR, CDR2 FQNEAQ (reference sequence). The CDR3 extends over 13 amino acids. The CDR3 spells CASGGGLNREQYF. The CDR3 nucleotides read TGTGCCAGCGGAGGAGGACTGAACCGCGAGCAGTACTTC.

The CDR3 DNA follows: TGTGCCTCCCAGGTGGGACAAGTGAACACTGAAGCTTTCTTT. It translates to CASQVGQVNTEAFF. J is TRBJ1-1 and V is TRBV30, with D maybe TRBD1 (6 bases). The CDR3 loop spans 14 amino acids. V was cut by 7 bases and J by 0 bases, with 15 bases left in between. The germline V gene encodes CDR1 GTSNPN and CDR2 SVGIG (reference sequence). The variable domain in full, completed from reference TRBV30 and TRBJ1-1, reads SQTIHQWPATLVQPVGSPLSLECTVEGTSNPNLYWYRQAAGRGLQLLFYSVGIGQISSEVPQNLSASRPQDRQFILSSKKLLLSDSGFYLCASQVGQVNTEAFFGQGTRLTVV.

This clone came up a few times. The V gene is TRBV29-1, the J gene TRBJ2-3; 9 bases fit TRBD1. The V gene's germline CDR1 is SQVTM and CDR2 ANQGSEA. V gave up 6 bases and J gave up 1 base; unmatched junction bases: 2. CDR3 length: 13 residues. The DNA of the CDR3 is TGCAGCGTCCGGACAGGGGGCACAGATACGCAGTATTTT. This translates into CSVRTGGTDTQYF.

CDR3 in DNA: TGTGCCAGCAGCCAGGGACGGGTTATCAAGACCCAGTACTTC. It encodes CASSQGRVIKTQYF. This chain links TRBV14 with TRBJ2-5; either TRBD1 or TRBD2 may fit D (5 bases each). The CDR3 runs to 14 residues. The V gene lost 3 bases and the J gene lost 6 bases, with 14 bases spanning the gap. Per the germline V gene, CDR1 is SGHDN and CDR2 is FVKESK.

This rearrangement joins TRBV5-1 to TRBJ1-2; D is unresolved. The CDR3 has 14 residues. V was cut by 4 bases and J by 3 bases, with 13 bases left in between. The germline V gene has CDR1 SGHRS and CDR2 YFSETQ. In nucleotides, the CDR3 is TGCGCCAGCAGCCTCGATAGGGCCCACTATGGCTACACCTTC. As protein: CASSLDRAHYGYTF. Variable domain in full (rest from reference TRBV5-1 and TRBJ1-2): KAGVTQTPRYLIKTRGQQVTLSCSPISGHRSVSWYQQTPGQGLQFLFEYFSETQRNKGNFPGRFSGRQFSNSRSEMNVSTLELGDSALYLCASSLDRAHYGYTFGSGTRLTVV.